The sequence of this T cell receptor beta chain was determined in a study of human T cells and chemical hapten exposure. Findings and limits, study-wide: Expanded TCRs made up significantly more big CDR3 similarity clusters than controls did.

This clonotype was counted many times. What it recognizes is unknown. Sample time point: patch test 1, 2 weeks after DPC sensitization. The treatment is: therapeutic diphenylcyclopropenone sensitization with weekly scalp DPC. Before extraction, the whole blood was not fractionated, and total RNA was taken from it. TCRdb processed the RACE reads anew with MiXCR; each CDR3 protein has one entry. Of 80,000 to 95,000 distinct CDR3 sequences listed, around 11% are singletons. There are 14 residues in the CDR3. V dropped 4 bases and J dropped 3 bases, with 13 bases sitting between them. CDR1 and CDR2 from the germline V gene are LGHDT and YNNKEL (reference sequence).

The rearrangement joins TRBV3-1 to TRBJ2-7; D may be TRBD1 (5 bases). This TCR came from a woman in her forties or fifties with alopecia areata. Some clones in this sample may be carry-over from other donors' samples. The sample was whole blood, taken in connection with sensitization to the hapten diphenylcyclopropenone (DPC). The CDR3 nucleotides are TGTGCCAGCAGCCCCATGGCAGGGAACTACGAGCAGTACTTC. As protein: CASSPMAGNYEQYF.